The 12 T cell receptor beta chains below come from one sample, sequenced in a study of T-cell reconstitution after alpha-beta-depleted transplantation in children. Construction of the TCRbeta library involved unique molecular identifiers. TCRdb analysed the PCR reads with MiXCR anew, one entry per CDR3 protein. Among about 980,000 distinct CDR3 sequences listed, about 29% were seen once. The source material was PBMCs, mostly from graft donor cells, sampled 360 days after TCRalphabeta/CD19-depleted stem cell transplant. The receptor source for this set is a boy in the first two years of life who had a stem cell transplant for SCID, so the T cells may come from the graft donor.

The V call is TRBV20-1, the J call TRBJ2-2, with D possibly being TRBD1 or TRBD2 (6 bases each). From germline, CDR1 is DFQATT and CDR2 SNEGSKA (reference sequence). V was cut by 1 base and J by 7 bases, with 10 bases left in between. CDR3 length: 13 residues. CDR3 in DNA: TGCAGTGCTAGAGCGGGGGCGAACGGGGAGCTGTTTTTT. Its protein product is CSARAGANGELFF.

This clonotype was detected a few times. The chain combines TRBV5-5 with TRBJ2-7; 9 bases match TRBD1. This CDR3 has 15 amino acids. From germline, CDR1 is SGHKS and CDR2 YYEKEE (reference sequence). Germline trimming cut 5 bases from V and 4 bases from J; bases unmatched to any gene: 10. This CDR3 reads CASSFRGTGIYEQYF. As DNA, the CDR3 is TGTGCCAGCAGTTTCCGCGGGACAGGGATTTACGAGCAGTACTTC.

The chain uses TRBV29-1 and TRBJ1-2; 8 bases align to TRBD1. The junction had 7 bases not matched to a gene; V was cut back by 6 bases and J by 10 bases. The length of the CDR3 is 11 residues. Looked up from germline, CDR1 is SQVTM and CDR2 is ANQGSEA. The CDR3 protein is CSVRGTGDYTF. The CDR3 DNA sequence: TGCAGCGTCCGAGGGACAGGAGACTACACCTTC.

The CDR3 coding sequence is TGTGCCAGCAGCTTGGACAGGGAGTCAGATACGCAGTATTTT. As protein: CASSLDRESDTQYF. The rearrangement links TRBV5-6 to TRBJ2-3; a weak D match, TRBD1 (6 bases). CDR1 and CDR2 (germline): SGHDT, YYEEEE. Between the trimmed V and J ends, which lost 0 bases and 4 bases, there was a span of 9 bases. The CDR3 is made up of 14 amino acids. The complete variable domain, with remaining parts taken from reference TRBV5-6 and TRBJ2-3, reads DAGVTQSPTHLIKTRGQQVTLRCSPKSGHDTVSWYQQALGQGPQFIFQYYEEEERQRGNFPDRFSGHQFPNYSSELNVNALLLGDSALYLCASSLDRESDTQYFGPGTRLTVL.

This chain links TRBV19 with TRBJ2-7; 7 positions agree with TRBD1. The CDR3 has 16 amino acids. The V segment lost 6 bases and the J segment 3 bases; nucleotides outside the gene matches: 14. Germline V lookup: CDR1 LNHDA, CDR2 SQIVND (reference sequence). The CDR3: CASSNYRQGQGYEQYF. DNA of the CDR3: TGTGCCAGTAGCAATTACCGACAGGGACAAGGCTACGAGCAGTACTTC.

The chain joins TRBV12-3 or TRBV12-4 to TRBJ2-1; a possible D gene is TRBD1 (6 bases). CDR3 length: 15 residues. V was cut by 6 bases and J by 0 bases, with 12 bases left in between. In DNA form, the CDR3 reads TGTGCCAGCAGCGAGGGACACCTCTCCTACAATGAGCAGTTCTTC. Translation gives CASSEGHLSYNEQFF.

V gene TRBV5-5 combines with J gene TRBJ2-7, with D unclear. The CDR3 is made up of 16 amino acids. Deletions cut 0 bases from V and 2 bases from J, with 15 bases between. The germline gives CDR1 SGHKS, CDR2 YYEKEE (reference sequence). The CDR3 reads CASSLEPVGGAYEQYF. CDR3 sequence (DNA): TGTGCCAGCAGCTTGGAACCGGTGGGCGGAGCCTACGAGCAGTACTTC.

Worth noting for this clonotype: A much larger clone is a single base away; this may be a read error. This chain joins TRBV3-1 and TRBJ2-1, with D unclear. CDR1 LGHDT and CDR2 YNNKEL come from the germline V gene (reference sequence). V lost 7 bases and J lost 3, with 16 bases in between. The CDR3 runs to 15 residues. The CDR3 DNA follows: TGTGCCAGCATCCTAGGACCGCTAGTCTACAATGAGCAGTTCTTC. Protein: CASILGPLVYNEQFF.

The CDR3 nucleotides read TGTGCCACCAGTGACGAGCGGACAGCCGGGACGCAGTATTTT. This gives the protein CATSDERTAGTQYF. The chain recombines TRBV24-1 with TRBJ2-3; possibly TRBD1 for D (6 bases). Germline V gene sequence: CDR1 KGHDR, CDR2 SFDVKD. The CDR3 extends over 14 amino acids. Trimming cost V 4 bases and J 9 bases, with 16 bases left between them.

The genes are TRBV12-3 or TRBV12-4 and TRBJ2-2; weak D call: TRBD1 (6 bases). This CDR3 comprises 12 residues. The germline V and J ends were trimmed by 10 bases and 4 bases, with 10 bases remaining between them. This CDR3 reads CAISGVTGELFF. The DNA of the CDR3 is TGTGCCATATCAGGGGTCACCGGGGAGCTGTTTTTT.

The V gene is TRBV15, the J gene TRBJ2-2; no reliable D call. Trimming cost V 1 base and J 0 bases, with 6 bases left between them. The CDR3 runs to 15 residues. The germline V gene encodes CDR1 LNHNV and CDR2 YYDKDF (reference sequence). The CDR3 sequence: CATSRGVANTGELFF. The CDR3 DNA follows: TGTGCCACCAGCAGAGGTGTAGCGAACACCGGGGAGCTGTTTTTT.

This clonotype has only a few counts. The chain is built from TRBV11-2 and TRBJ2-2; D gene uncertain. CDR3 size: 17 residues. V shed 3 bases and J shed 0 bases, with 14 bases lying between them. From germline, CDR1 is SGHAT and CDR2 FQNNGV. CDR3 protein: CASSFKDTSANTGELFF. The DNA of the CDR3 is TGTGCCAGCAGCTTCAAAGACACTTCCGCGAACACCGGGGAGCTGTTTTTT.